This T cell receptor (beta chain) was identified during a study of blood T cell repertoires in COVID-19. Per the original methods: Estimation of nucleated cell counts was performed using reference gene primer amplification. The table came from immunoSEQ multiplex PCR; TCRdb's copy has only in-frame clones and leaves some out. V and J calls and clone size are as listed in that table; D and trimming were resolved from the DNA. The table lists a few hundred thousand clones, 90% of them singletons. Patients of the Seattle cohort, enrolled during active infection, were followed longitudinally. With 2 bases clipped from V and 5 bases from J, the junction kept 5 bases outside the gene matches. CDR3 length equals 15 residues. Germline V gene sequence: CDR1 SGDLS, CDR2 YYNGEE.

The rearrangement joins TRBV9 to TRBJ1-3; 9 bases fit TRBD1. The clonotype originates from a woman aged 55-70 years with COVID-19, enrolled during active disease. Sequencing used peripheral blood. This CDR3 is CASSVGDRARNTIYF. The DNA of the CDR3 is TGTGCCAGCAGCGTGGGGGACAGGGCTCGAAACACCATATATTTT.